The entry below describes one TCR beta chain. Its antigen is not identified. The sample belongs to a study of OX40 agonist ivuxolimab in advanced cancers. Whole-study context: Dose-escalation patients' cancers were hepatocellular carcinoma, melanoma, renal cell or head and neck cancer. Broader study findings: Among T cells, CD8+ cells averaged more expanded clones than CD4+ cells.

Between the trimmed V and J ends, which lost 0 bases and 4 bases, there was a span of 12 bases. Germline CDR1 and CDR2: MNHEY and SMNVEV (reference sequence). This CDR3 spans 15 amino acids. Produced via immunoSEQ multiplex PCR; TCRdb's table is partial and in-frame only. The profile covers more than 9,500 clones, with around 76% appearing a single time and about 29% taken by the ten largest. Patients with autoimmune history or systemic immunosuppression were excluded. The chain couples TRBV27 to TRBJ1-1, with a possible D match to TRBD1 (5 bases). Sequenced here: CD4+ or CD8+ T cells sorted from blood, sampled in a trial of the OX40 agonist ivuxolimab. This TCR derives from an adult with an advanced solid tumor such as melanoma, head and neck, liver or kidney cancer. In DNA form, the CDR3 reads TGTGCCAGCAGTTTATCGGCGGGGGGGATCACTGAAGCTTTCTTT. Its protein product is CASSLSAGGITEAFF.